The rows below give T cell receptor beta chains drawn from one sample of a study of cytomegalovirus exposure and HLA in healthy donors. This table comes from immunoSEQ multiplex PCR, and its TCRdb copy is limited to in-frame clones, with some not included. The repertoire has about 160,000 clones, around 74% of them found once; the top ten carry roughly 1.9%. Sequencing was done on a sample of PBMCs. The receptors shown here come from a female donor in good health and CMV-seronegative. Each CDR3 is given with its conserved first and last residue. A D gene is named only where the DNA matches it firmly. The size entry is marked missing in some rows and otherwise reads once, few, many or a size class.

J | V | size | D | DNA | CDR3
TRBJ2-7 | TRBV6-5 | NA | NA | TGTGCCAGCAGTTCCGGGACAACCATCTACGAGCAGTACTTC | CASSSGTTIYEQYF
TRBJ2-3 | TRBV29-1 | NA | TRBD2 | TGCAGCGTCGAGGGGACCAGCGGGGGGAACACAGATACGCAGTATTTT | CSVEGTSGGNTDTQYF
TRBJ1-1 | TRBV6-4 | NA | TRBD1 | TGTGCCAGCAGATTGGACAGGGCAGCAACTGAAGCTTTCTTT | CASRLDRAATEAFF
TRBJ1-6 | TRBV5-1 | few | NA | TGCGCCAGCAGCACTACCGGCACATTAGCAGATTCACCCCTCCACTTT | CASSTTGTLADSPLHF
TRBJ1-6 | TRBV5-4 | NA | NA | TGTGCCAGCACCTCTCCCGACAGCCAATCACCCCTCCACTTT | CASTSPDSQSPLHF
TRBJ1-5 | TRBV28 | NA | TRBD1 | TGTGCCAGCAGGGGACAGGGGACGTATAGCAATCAGCCCCAGCATTTT | CASRGQGTYSNQPQHF
TRBJ1-6 | TRBV7-3 | once | NA | TGTGCCAGCAGCCGGACAACTAATTCACCCCTCCACTTT | CASSRTTNSPLHF
TRBJ2-2 | TRBV30 | NA | TRBD2 | TGTGCCTGGAGTTCGCGAACGACTAGCCCCCTCACCGGGGAGCTGTTTTTT | CAWSSRTTSPLTGELFF
TRBJ1-1 | TRBV30 | few | TRBD1 | TGTGCCTGGGGCCGGGACAGGGGGCGGAGGAACACTGAAGCTTTCTTT | CAWGRDRGRRNTEAFF
TRBJ2-3 | TRBV5-1 | NA | TRBD2 | TGCGCCAGCAGCACGGAACTAGCGGGAAGCGGCACAGATACGCAGTATTTT | CASSTELAGSGTDTQYF
TRBJ1-6 | TRBV30 | NA | TRBD1 | TGTGCCTGGAGTGTGGCGACAGGGGTTTCACCCCTCCACTTT | CAWSVATGVSPLHF
TRBJ2-1 | TRBV5-1 | NA | NA | TGCGCCAGCAGCTTGGAGGCCAGACATTATAAGCAGTTCTTC | CASSLEARHYKQFF
TRBJ1-1 | TRBV10-3 | NA | NA | TGTGCCACCCTAGTCGGGGGGAACACTGAAGCTTTCTTT | CATLVGGNTEAFF
TRBJ2-7 | TRBV2 | NA | TRBD2 | TGTGCCAGCAGTGAAGCGCTACTAGCGGGGGAATACGAGCAGTACTTC | CASSEALLAGEYEQYF
TRBJ2-3 | TRBV30 | NA | TRBD1 | TGTGCCTGGTACAGGGGAAGCACAGATACGCAGTATTTT | CAWYRGSTDTQYF
TRBJ1-5 | TRBV5-1 | once | NA | TGCGCCAGCAGCACAGGACAGAGCAATCAGCCCCAGCATTTT | CASSTGQSNQPQHF
TRBJ1-2 | TRBV19 | NA | TRBD1 | TGTGCCAGTAAGGACAGGGCCTATGGCTACACCTTC | CASKDRAYGYTF
TRBJ1-5 | TRBV5-1 | NA | NA | TGCGCCAGCAGCTTGGATTGGGGGGTTCAGCCCCAGCATTTT | CASSLDWGVQPQHF
TRBJ2-7 | TRBV2 | NA | NA | TGTGCCAGCAGTGACAGGGGCTACGAGCAGTACTTC | CASSDRGYEQYF
TRBJ2-5 | TRBV7-8 | NA | NA | TGTGCCAGCAGCGTTACTGGACTGGAGGAAGAGACCCAGTACTTC | CASSVTGLEEETQYF
TRBJ2-1 | TRBV5-4 | NA | TRBD1 | TGTGCCAGCAGCCCAACCACCGGGACAGGGGGGCCTAGTGAGCAGTTCTTC | CASSPTTGTGGPSEQFF
TRBJ2-1 | TRBV9 | NA | TRBD2 | TGTGCCAGCAGCAGGACTAGCGGAAACAATGAGCAGTTCTTC | CASSRTSGNNEQFF
TRBJ2-7 | TRBV5-6 | NA | TRBD2 | TGTGCCAGCAGCTCGGGACTAGCGGCGTACGAGCAGTACTTC | CASSSGLAAYEQYF
TRBJ2-1 | TRBV4-2 | NA | TRBD2 | TGTGCCAGCAGCCAAGCACGGACTAGCGGGACCCCGAGCGATGAGCAGTTCTTC | CASSQARTSGTPSDEQFF
TRBJ2-5 | TRBV27 | NA | NA | TGTGCCAGCAGTCCCGGACTATCCTTGACTGAGACCCAGTACTTC | CASSPGLSLTETQYF
TRBJ2-2 | TRBV19 | NA | TRBD2 | TGTGCCAGTAGTCTCACTAGCGCCGGGGAGCTGTTTTTT | CASSLTSAGELFF
TRBJ1-2 | TRBV7-2 | NA | NA | TGTGCCAGCAGCTTAGGGGGGGAAGGCTATGGCTACACCTTC | CASSLGGEGYGYTF
TRBJ1-1 | TRBV7-7 | NA | NA | TGTGCCAGCAGCTTAGCCCAGTATACCATGAACACTGAAGCTTTCTTT | CASSLAQYTMNTEAFF
TRBJ2-7 | TRBV4-1 | NA | NA | TGCGCCAGCAGCCAAGAGCGAAGGGAGGTGAGGGAGCAGTACTTC | CASSQERREVREQYF
TRBJ1-2 | TRBV7-9 | once | NA | TGTGCCATCCGGACAGATTCTGGCTACACCTTC | CAIRTDSGYTF
TRBJ2-6 | TRBV7-9 | NA | NA | TGTGCCAGCAGCTTTCCGGGGGGCGAATCCCCTTCTGGGGCCAACGTCCTGACTTTC | CASSFPGGESPSGANVLTF
TRBJ2-7 | TRBV7-7 | NA | NA | TGTGCCAGCAGCTTAGTCATGGGCGGGAAGCAGTACTTC | CASSLVMGGKQYF